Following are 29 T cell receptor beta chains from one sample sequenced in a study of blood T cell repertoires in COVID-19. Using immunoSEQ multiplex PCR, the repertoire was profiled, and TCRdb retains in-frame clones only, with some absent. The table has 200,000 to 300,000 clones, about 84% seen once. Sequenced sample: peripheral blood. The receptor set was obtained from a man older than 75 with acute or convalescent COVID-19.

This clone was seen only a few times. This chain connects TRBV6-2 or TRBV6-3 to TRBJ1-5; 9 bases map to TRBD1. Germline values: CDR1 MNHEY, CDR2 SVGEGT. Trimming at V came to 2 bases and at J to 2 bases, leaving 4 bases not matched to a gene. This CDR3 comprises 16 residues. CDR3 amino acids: CASSYGTGPRNQPQHF. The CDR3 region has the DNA TGTGCCAGCAGTTACGGGACAGGGCCCCGCAATCAGCCCCAGCATTTT.

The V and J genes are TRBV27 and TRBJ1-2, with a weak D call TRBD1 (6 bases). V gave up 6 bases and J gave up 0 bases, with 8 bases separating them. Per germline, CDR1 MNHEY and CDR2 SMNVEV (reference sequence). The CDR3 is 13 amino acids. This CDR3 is CASRQGTNYGYTF. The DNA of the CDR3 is TGTGCCAGCAGGCAGGGGACTAACTATGGCTACACCTTC.

The CDR3, as DNA: TGTGCCAGTAGTAACGGTGGTCGGGGCAATCAGCCCCAGCATTTT. Protein product: CASSNGGRGNQPQHF. This chain connects TRBV19 to TRBJ1-5; D unclear. V was cut by 4 bases and J by 2 bases, with 12 bases left in between. The CDR3 runs to 15 residues. CDR1 is LNHDA and CDR2 is SQIVND in the germline V gene (reference sequence).

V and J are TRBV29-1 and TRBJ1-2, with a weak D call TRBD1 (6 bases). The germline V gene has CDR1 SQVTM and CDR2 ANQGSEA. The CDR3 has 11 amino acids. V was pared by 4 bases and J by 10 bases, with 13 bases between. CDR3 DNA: TGCAGCGTTGGGTCTACAGGGTACTACACCTTC. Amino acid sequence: CSVGSTGYYTF.

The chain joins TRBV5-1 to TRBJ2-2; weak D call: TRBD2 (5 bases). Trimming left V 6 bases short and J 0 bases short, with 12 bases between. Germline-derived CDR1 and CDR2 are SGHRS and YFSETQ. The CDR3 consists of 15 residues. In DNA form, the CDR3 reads TGCGCCAGCACCCCGCGGGCAGCGAACACCGGGGAGCTGTTTTTT. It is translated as CASTPRAANTGELFF.

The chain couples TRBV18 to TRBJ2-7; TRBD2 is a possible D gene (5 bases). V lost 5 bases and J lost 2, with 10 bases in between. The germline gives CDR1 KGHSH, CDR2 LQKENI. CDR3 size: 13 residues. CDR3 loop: CASSIGEPYEQYF. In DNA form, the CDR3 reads TGTGCCAGCTCAATCGGGGAACCCTACGAGCAGTACTTC.

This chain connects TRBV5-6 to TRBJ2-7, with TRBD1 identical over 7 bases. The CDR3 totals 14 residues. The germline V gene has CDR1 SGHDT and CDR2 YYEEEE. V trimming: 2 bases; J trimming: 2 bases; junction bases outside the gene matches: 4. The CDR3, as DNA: TGTGCCAGCAGCTTCGGGACAGACCCCTACGAGCAGTACTTC. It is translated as CASSFGTDPYEQYF.

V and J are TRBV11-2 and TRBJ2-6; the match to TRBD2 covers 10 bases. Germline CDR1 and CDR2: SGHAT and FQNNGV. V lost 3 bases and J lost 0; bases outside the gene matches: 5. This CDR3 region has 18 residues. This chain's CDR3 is CASSFWTSGSSGANVLTF. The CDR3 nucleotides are TGTGCCAGCAGCTTCTGGACTAGCGGAAGCTCTGGGGCCAACGTCCTGACTTTC.

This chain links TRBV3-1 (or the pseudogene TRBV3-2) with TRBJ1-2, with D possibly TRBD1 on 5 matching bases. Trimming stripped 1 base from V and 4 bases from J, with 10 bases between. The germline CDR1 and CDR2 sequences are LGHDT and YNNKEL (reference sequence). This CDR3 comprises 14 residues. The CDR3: CASSQAGLRYGYTF. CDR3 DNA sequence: TGTGCCAGCAGCCAAGCAGGGCTCCGCTATGGCTACACCTTC.

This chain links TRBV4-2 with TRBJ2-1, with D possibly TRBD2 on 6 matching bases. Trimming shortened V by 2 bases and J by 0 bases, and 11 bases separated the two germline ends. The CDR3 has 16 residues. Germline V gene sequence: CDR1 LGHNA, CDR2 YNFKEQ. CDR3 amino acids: CASSQSGLRSYNEQFF. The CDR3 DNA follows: TGTGCCAGCAGCCAATCGGGACTGCGCTCCTACAATGAGCAGTTCTTC.

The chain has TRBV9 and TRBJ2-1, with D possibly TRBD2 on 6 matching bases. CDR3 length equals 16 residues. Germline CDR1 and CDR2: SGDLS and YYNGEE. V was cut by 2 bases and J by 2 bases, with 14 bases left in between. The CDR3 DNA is TGTGCCAGCAGCGTGCATGGCGGGACGGCCTACAATGAGCAGTTCTTC. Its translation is CASSVHGGTAYNEQFF.

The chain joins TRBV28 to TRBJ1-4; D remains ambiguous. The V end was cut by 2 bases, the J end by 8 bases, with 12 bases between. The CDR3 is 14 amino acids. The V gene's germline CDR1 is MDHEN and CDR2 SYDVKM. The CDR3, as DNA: TGTGCCAGCAGTTTAACCTCCCCGGGGGAAAAACTGTTTTTT. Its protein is CASSLTSPGEKLFF.

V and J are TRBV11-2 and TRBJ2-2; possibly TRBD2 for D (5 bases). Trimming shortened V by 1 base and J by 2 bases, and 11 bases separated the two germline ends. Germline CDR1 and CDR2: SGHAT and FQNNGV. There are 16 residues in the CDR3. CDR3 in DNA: TGTGCCAGCAGCTTAGGATCCAGGACTAACACCGGGGAGCTGTTTTTT. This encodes CASSLGSRTNTGELFF.

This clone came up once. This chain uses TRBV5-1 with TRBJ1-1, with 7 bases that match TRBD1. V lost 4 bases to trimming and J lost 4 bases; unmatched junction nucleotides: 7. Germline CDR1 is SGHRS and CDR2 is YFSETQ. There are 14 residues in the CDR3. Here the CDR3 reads CASSVQGIATEAFF. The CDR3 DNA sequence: TGCGCCAGCAGCGTACAGGGGATTGCCACTGAAGCTTTCTTT.

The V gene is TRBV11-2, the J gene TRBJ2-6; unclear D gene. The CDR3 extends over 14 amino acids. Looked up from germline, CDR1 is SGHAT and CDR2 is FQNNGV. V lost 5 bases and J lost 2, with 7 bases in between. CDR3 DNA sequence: TGTGCCAGCAGCCCTCTAGCTGGGGCCAACGTCCTGACTTTC. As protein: CASSPLAGANVLTF.

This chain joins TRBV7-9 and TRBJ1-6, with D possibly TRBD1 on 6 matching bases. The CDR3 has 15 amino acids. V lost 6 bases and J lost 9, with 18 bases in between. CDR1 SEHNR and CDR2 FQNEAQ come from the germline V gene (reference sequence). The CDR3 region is CASSLQGTQGSPLHF. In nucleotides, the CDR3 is TGTGCCAGCAGTTTACAGGGAACACAGGGTTCACCCCTCCACTTT.

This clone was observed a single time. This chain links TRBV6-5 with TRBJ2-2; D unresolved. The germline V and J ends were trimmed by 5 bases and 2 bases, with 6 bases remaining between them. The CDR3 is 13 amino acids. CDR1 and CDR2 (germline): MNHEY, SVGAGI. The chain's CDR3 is CASSPFNTGELFF. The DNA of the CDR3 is TGTGCCAGCAGTCCCTTTAACACCGGGGAGCTGTTTTTT.

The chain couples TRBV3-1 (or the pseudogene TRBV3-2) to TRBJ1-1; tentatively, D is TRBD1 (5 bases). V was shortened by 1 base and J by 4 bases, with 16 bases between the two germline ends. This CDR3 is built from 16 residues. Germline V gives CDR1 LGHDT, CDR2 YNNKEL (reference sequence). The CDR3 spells CASSQVGGVRGTEAFF. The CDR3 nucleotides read TGTGCCAGCAGCCAAGTGGGAGGGGTGCGGGGCACTGAAGCTTTCTTT.

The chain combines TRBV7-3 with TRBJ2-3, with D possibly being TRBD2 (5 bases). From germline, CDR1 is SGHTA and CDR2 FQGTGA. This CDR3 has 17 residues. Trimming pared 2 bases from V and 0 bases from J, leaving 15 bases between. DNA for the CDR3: TGTGCCAGCAGCTTAGGGATCGGACTCGGAAGCACAGATACGCAGTATTTT. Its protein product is CASSLGIGLGSTDTQYF.

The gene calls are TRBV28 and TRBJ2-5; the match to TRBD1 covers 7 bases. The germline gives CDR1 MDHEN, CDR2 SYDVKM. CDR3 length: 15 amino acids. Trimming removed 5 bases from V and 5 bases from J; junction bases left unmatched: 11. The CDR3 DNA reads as TGTGCCAGCAGTCTGATCAGGGGGACGGCGGAGACCCAGTACTTC. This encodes CASSLIRGTAETQYF.

CDR3 nucleotides: TGTGCCAGCACCCAGACAGGGGTGGATACGCAGTATTTT. This translates into CASTQTGVDTQYF. The V and J genes are TRBV7-3 and TRBJ2-3, with TRBD1 identical over 8 bases. Per germline, CDR1 SGHTA and CDR2 FQGTGA. CDR3 length equals 13 residues. V dropped 7 bases and J dropped 6; count of bases not matched to a gene: 6.

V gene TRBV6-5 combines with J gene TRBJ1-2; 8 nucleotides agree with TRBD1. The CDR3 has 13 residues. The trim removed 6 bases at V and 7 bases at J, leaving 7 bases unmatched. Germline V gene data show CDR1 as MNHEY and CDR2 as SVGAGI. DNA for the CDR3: TGTGCCAGCAGGCGGGACAGGCGATCTGGCTACACCTTC. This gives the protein CASRRDRRSGYTF.

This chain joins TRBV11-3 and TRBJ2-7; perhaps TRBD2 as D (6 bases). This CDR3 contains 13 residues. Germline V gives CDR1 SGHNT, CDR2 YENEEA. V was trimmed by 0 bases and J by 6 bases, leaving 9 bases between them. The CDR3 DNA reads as TGTGCCAGCAGCTTAGAGGTTAGCGGCGAGCAGTACTTC. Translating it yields CASSLEVSGEQYF.

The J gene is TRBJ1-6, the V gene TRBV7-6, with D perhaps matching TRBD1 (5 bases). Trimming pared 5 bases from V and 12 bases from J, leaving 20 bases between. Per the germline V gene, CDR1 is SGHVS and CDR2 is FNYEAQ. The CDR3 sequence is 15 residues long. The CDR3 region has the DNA TGTGCCAGCAGCCCTGCCTGGGCAGGGAGGGGACCCCTCCACTTT. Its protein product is CASSPAWAGRGPLHF.

DNA of the CDR3: TGTGCCAGTAGTTTCGACAGCTACCTCCACTTT. Its protein product is CASSFDSYLHF. V usage is TRBV19 and J usage is TRBJ1-6, with D possibly TRBD1 on 5 matching bases. The ends were cut back, 5 bases at V and 15 bases at J, with 11 bases in the middle. Germline V gene lookup returns CDR1 LNHDA and CDR2 SQIVND (reference sequence). The CDR3 loop spans 11 amino acids.

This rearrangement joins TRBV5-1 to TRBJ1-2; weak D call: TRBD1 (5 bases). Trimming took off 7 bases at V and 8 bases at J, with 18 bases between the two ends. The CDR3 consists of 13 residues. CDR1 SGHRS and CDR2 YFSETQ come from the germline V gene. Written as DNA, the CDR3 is TGCGCCAGCGGGGAGGGGTTGTTCGGAGGCTACACCTTC. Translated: CASGEGLFGGYTF.

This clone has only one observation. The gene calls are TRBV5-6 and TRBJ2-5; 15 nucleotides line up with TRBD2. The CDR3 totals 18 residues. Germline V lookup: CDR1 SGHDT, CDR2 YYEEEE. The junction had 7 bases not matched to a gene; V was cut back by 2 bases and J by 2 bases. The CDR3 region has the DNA TGTGCCAGCAGCTTACCCGGACTAGCGGGGGGGCATCAAGAGACCCAGTACTTC. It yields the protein CASSLPGLAGGHQETQYF.

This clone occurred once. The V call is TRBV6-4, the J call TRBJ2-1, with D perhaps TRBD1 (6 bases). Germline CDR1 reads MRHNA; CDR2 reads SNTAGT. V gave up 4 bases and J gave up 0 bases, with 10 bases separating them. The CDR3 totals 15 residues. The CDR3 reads CASSGQAGSYNEQFF. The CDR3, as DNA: TGTGCCAGCAGTGGACAGGCGGGCTCCTACAATGAGCAGTTCTTC.

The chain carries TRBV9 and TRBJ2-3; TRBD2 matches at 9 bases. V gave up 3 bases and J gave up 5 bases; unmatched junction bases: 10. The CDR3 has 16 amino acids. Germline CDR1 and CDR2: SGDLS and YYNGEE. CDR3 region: CASSARSGSERDTQYF. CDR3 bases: TGTGCCAGCAGCGCCCGTAGCGGGAGCGAACGAGATACGCAGTATTTT.